The present T cell receptor (beta chain) was sequenced within a study of T cells in Graves' hyperthyroidism and ophthalmopathy. Turning to this clonotype: Its target is not known.

Findings and limits, study-wide: Most clonotypes expanded in thyroid above 0.001 were likewise present in blood.

Trimming pared 4 bases from V and 5 bases from J, leaving 7 bases between. CDR1 is KGHDR, CDR2 SFDVKD, per germline. CDR3 length: 12 residues. Researchers amplified the TCR beta CDR3 regions from RNA transcripts. When the TCR CDR3 underwent first-round RT-PCR, the HTBI primer set was used. Using its own MiXCR run on the multiplex PCR reads, TCRdb lists one record per CDR3 protein. The top ten hold about 10% of the sample, which has more than 650,000 distinct CDR3 sequences, about 14% seen once. Sequencing input: blood. The rearrangement joins TRBV24-1 to TRBJ1-1, with a tentative D call TRBD1 (5 bases). The sequence derives from a woman younger than 30 with Graves' hyperthyroidism. CDR3: CATSDRDTEAFF. The CDR3 coding sequence is TGTGCCACCAGTGACAGGGATACTGAAGCTTTCTTT.